The rows below give T cell receptor beta chains drawn from one sample of a study of blood T cells in healthy people across ages. TCRdb ran MiXCR on the 5' RACE reads and lists one entry per CDR3 protein. The repertoire includes about 640,000 distinct CDR3 sequences, about 30% of them detected once, and roughly 14% sits in the top ten. The sequencing sample was made of blood. All receptors derive from a woman older than 75 in good health. CDR3s include the opening cysteine and the closing phenylalanine or tryptophan. The order of the fields is clone size, V gene, J gene, D gene, CDR3 length, CDR3 DNA, CDR3 protein. A D gene is named only where the DNA matches it firmly. Expanded clones are given a class, and other clones once, few, many or no size at all.

many,TRBV12-3/TRBV12-4,TRBJ2-3,.,15,TGTGCCAGCAGTTTAGATGGGACATACTCAGATACGCAGTATTTT,CASSLDGTYSDTQYF
many,TRBV4-1,TRBJ2-7,TRBD1,15,TGCGCCAGCAGCGCCCCGGGACAGTCGCCCTACGAGCAGTACTTC,CASSAPGQSPYEQYF
few,TRBV6-2/TRBV6-3,TRBJ2-3,TRBD1,15,TGTGCCAGCAGTCAGACAGGGGGCGCCTCAGATACGCAGTATTTT,CASSQTGGASDTQYF
few,TRBV5-1,TRBJ1-1,TRBD1,14,TGCGCCAGCAGCTTGGGACAGGGAGGGGGCGCAGCTTTCTTT,CASSLGQGGGAAFF
.,TRBV20-1,TRBJ2-1,.,14,TGCAGTGCTAGAGCGGGGGCCAGGAGCAATGAGCAGTTCTTT,CSARAGARSNEQFF
many,TRBV27,TRBJ2-7,TRBD1,14,TGTGCCAGCAGTTCAAGGACAGGTACCTACGAGCAGTACTTC,CASSSRTGTYEQYF
many,TRBV2,TRBJ2-7,.,14,TGTGCCAGCAGGGAAGGAGTTTTTTACTACGAGCAGTACTTC,CASREGVFYYEQYF
.,TRBV30,TRBJ2-4,.,14,TGTGCCTGGAGTCTCGGTCAGATTCATGGGGAGCAGTACTTC,CAWSLGQIHGEQYF
many,TRBV12-3/TRBV12-4,TRBJ2-1,.,14,TGTGCCAGCAGTTTAGGTAGGGAATACAATGAGCAGTTCTTC,CASSLGREYNEQFF
many,TRBV5-6,TRBJ2-7,.,15,TGTGCCAGCAGCTTGGTTGCACAGCCCTCCTACGAGCAGTACTTC,CASSLVAQPSYEQYF
few,TRBV7-2,TRBJ2-1,.,14,TGTGCCAGCCGAGCGGAGGGGGGTTACAATGAGCAGTTCTTC,CASRAEGGYNEQFF
.,TRBV4-1,TRBJ2-3,.,17,TGCGCCAGCAGCCAAGAAGTCGGGGCTACTAGCACAGATACGCAGTATTTT,CASSQEVGATSTDTQYF
few,TRBV30,TRBJ1-1,.,10,TGTGGATATGCGGACACTGAAGCTTTCTTT,CGYADTEAFF
.,TRBV5-1,TRBJ2-1,TRBD1,15,TGCGCCAGCAGCTTGGCGGGACAGATTTCCAATGAGCAGTTCTTC,CASSLAGQISNEQFF
many,TRBV4-3,TRBJ2-7,TRBD1,15,TGCGCCAGCAGCCAAGATCGAGGACAGGGTCGTGAGCAGTACTTC,CASSQDRGQGREQYF
.,TRBV3-1,TRBJ1-6,.,15,TGTGCCAGCAGCTCTGGGAGAGGGTTCGCCTCACCCCTCCACTTT,CASSSGRGFASPLHF
many,TRBV5-5,TRBJ2-7,.,20,TGTGCCAGCAGCTTGTCCACCCTGACTAGAGGGTTCACGATCTCCTACGAGCAGTACTTC,CASSLSTLTRGFTISYEQYF
.,TRBV6-5,TRBJ1-2,.,15,TGTGCCAGCCTGAATCTTAAAGCGAAGGTCTATGGCTACACCTTC,CASLNLKAKVYGYTF
many,TRBV10-2,TRBJ1-1,.,14,TGCGCCAGCAGTGAGGAGGAGGCGAACACTGAAGCTTTCTTT,CASSEEEANTEAFF